This TCR beta chain is drawn from a study of T cell responses to AZD1222 COVID-19 vaccine. Study outcomes and limitations: Of the AZD1222 recipients, only 5 to 7 were seropositive at baseline. In a largely white British group with more females than males, clonal diversity was possibly underestimated.

CDR3 length: 14 residues. After removal of 6 bases from V and 9 bases from J, the junction contained 12 bases not matched to a gene. CDR1 and CDR2 from the germline V gene are SGHRS and YFSETQ. On this clone: The target antigen is unknown.

The method was immunoSEQ multiplex PCR; TCRdb's version includes in-frame clones alone and lacks a portion of them. The sample has about 260,000 clones; roughly 93% are singletons. The TCR was taken from an adult in good health. The J gene is TRBJ2-1, the V gene TRBV5-1; 7 nucleotides line up with TRBD2. The sequencing here drew on peripheral blood, taken on day 0 of AZD1222 vaccination. CDR3 bases: TGCGCCAGCACCCCCGGCGGGGGACTGCCTGAGCAGTTCTTC. It translates to CASTPGGGLPEQFF.